Shown below are 5 T cell receptor beta chains from a single sample sequenced in a study of blood T cells in healthy people across ages (dated by TCRdb to 2015 to 2017). The library was made by 5' RACE. The second PCR ran for about 6 to 12 cycles and used a J-beta primer mix along with a sample-barcoded 5' primer. TCRdb handled the public reads itself, with Q25 trimming in fastp and clone calling in MiXCR, and kept productive beta chains. Rows are unified per CDR3 protein, each entry keeping the most common DNA and genes. The sample contains 1,800,000 or so distinct CDR3 sequences, about 39% of them found a single time. Clones ranked in the top ten supply roughly 23% of the sample. Sequencing input: blood. These receptors were obtained from a human donor in good health.

The chain recombines TRBV5-5 with TRBJ1-1, with 8 bases identical to TRBD1. V trimming: 5 bases; J trimming: 3 bases; junction bases outside the gene matches: 9. Germline values: CDR1 SGHKS, CDR2 YYEKEE (reference sequence). CDR3 length: 15 amino acids. The CDR3, as DNA: TGTGCCAGCAGTCTACAGGGGGAGAGGGACACTGAAGCTTTCTTT. It yields the protein CASSLQGERDTEAFF.

The genes are TRBV20-1 and TRBJ2-3; 14 bases align to TRBD2. There are 15 residues in the CDR3. The V segment lost 6 bases and the J segment 7 bases; nucleotides outside the gene matches: 9. Germline V CDR1 and CDR2: DFQATT, SNEGSKA (reference sequence). The CDR3 loop is CSAERGTSGGNTQYF. The CDR3 bases are TGCAGTGCCGAACGGGGGACTAGCGGGGGTAATACGCAGTATTTT.

V usage is TRBV2 and J usage is TRBJ1-1, with a weak D call TRBD1 (6 bases). Germline CDR1 is SNHLY and CDR2 is FYNNEI. Trimming stripped 6 bases from V and 1 base from J, with 12 bases between. The CDR3 length is 14 residues. DNA of the CDR3: TGTGCCAGCAGGGGGACAACAGCGAACACTGAAGCTTTCTTT. As protein: CASRGTTANTEAFF.

Regarding this clonotype: Since a much larger clone is just one base distant, this may be a read error. The chain combines TRBV2 with TRBJ2-7; TRBD1 agrees at 8 bases. The CDR3 consists of 15 residues. Germline lookup yields CDR1 SNHLY and CDR2 FYNNEI. Written as DNA, the CDR3 is TGTGCCGGCAGTGATCTCGACAGGGGAGCCTACGAGCAGTACTTC. It translates to CAGSDLDRGAYEQYF.

This clonotype was seen a few times. V gene TRBV12-5 combines with J gene TRBJ2-3; TRBD2 matches 7 bases. Germline CDR1 and CDR2: LGHNT and FRNRAP. The CDR3 is 17 residues long. The junction had 15 bases not matched to a gene; V was cut back by 7 bases and J by 2 bases. In DNA form, the CDR3 reads TGTGCTAGTGCCAGCCAGGTGGGGGGGATCAACACAGATACGCAGTATTTT. This gives the protein CASASQVGGINTDTQYF.